This entry lists 17 T cell receptor beta chains sequenced from one sample in a study of T cell responses to AZD1222 COVID-19 vaccine. Sequencing was performed with immunoSEQ multiplex PCR; in TCRdb, only in-frame clones are kept and a portion is missing. The sample lists 150,000 to 190,000 clones, roughly 90% seen once, with over 1.2% in the top ten. The starting material was peripheral blood, obtained 28 days after the second AZD1222 dose. The receptors were sampled from an adult who received the AZD1222 COVID-19 vaccine.

The V call is TRBV7-6, the J call TRBJ2-3; TRBD2 aligns across 10 bases. V was pared by 4 bases and J by 5 bases, with 12 bases of the junction left unmatched. This CDR3 is built from 17 residues. CDR1 SGHVS and CDR2 FNYEAQ come from the germline V gene. This chain's CDR3 is CASSSYASGSAIDTQYF. As DNA, the CDR3 is TGTGCCAGCAGCTCCTACGCTAGCGGGAGTGCTATAGATACGCAGTATTTT.

The gene calls are TRBV7-7 and TRBJ1-2; D is uncertain. The CDR3 loop spans 13 amino acids. Germline loops: CDR1 SSHAT, CDR2 FNYEAQ (reference sequence). The V end lost 5 bases, the J end lost 4 bases, and 11 bases lay between the germline ends. The CDR3 protein is CASSPTGSYGYTF. The CDR3 coding sequence is TGTGCCAGCAGCCCTACGGGGTCCTATGGCTACACCTTC.

V gene TRBV6-4 combines with J gene TRBJ2-7; D could derive from TRBD1 or TRBD2 (5 bases each). V was trimmed by 2 bases and J by 2 bases, leaving 16 bases between them. Per germline, CDR1 MRHNA and CDR2 SNTAGT. CDR3 size: 16 residues. Written as DNA, the CDR3 is TGTGCCAGCAGTGACGGTCCAGGTTCGGGACCCTACGAGCAGTACTTC. It is translated as CASSDGPGSGPYEQYF.

The V and J genes are TRBV19 and TRBJ1-2; D unclear. This CDR3 is 14 amino acids long. Germline values: CDR1 LNHDA, CDR2 SQIVND (reference sequence). V was shortened by 1 base and J by 4 bases, with 10 bases between the two germline ends. CDR3 region: CASSIGGTIYGYTF. The CDR3 nucleotides are TGTGCCAGTAGTATAGGGGGAACCATCTATGGCTACACCTTC.

The chain employs TRBV7-7 and TRBJ1-1; no clear D gene. Germline V gene sequence: CDR1 SSHAT, CDR2 FNYEAQ (reference sequence). The length of the CDR3 is 14 residues. Trimming removed 5 bases from V and 4 bases from J, with 14 bases in between. The CDR3 loop reads CASSPLAGGTEAFF. The CDR3 DNA is TGTGCCAGCAGCCCTCTTGCGGGAGGCACTGAAGCTTTCTTT.

Only one count was recorded for this clone. The chain carries TRBV14 and TRBJ2-2; D remains unclear. The CDR3 is 16 residues long. Germline lookup yields CDR1 SGHDN and CDR2 FVKESK. V was pared by 0 bases and J by 1 base, with 9 bases between. The CDR3 is CASSQDPGKNTGELFF. The CDR3 DNA reads as TGTGCCAGCAGCCAAGACCCCGGCAAGAACACCGGGGAGCTGTTTTTT.

V and J are TRBV5-1 and TRBJ1-1, with D uncertain. Germline assignment: CDR1 SGHRS and CDR2 YFSETQ. This CDR3 spans 13 amino acids. Trimming removed 3 bases from V and 0 bases from J, with 6 bases in between. CDR3 in amino acids: CASSSNMNTEAFF. The CDR3, as DNA: TGCGCCAGCAGCTCAAACATGAACACTGAAGCTTTCTTT.

The chain links TRBV2 to TRBJ1-6; D is possibly TRBD1 (5 bases). The CDR3 runs to 13 residues. Germline V gene data show CDR1 as SNHLY and CDR2 as FYNNEI. V lost 6 bases and J lost 6, with 9 bases in between. CDR3 DNA: TGTGCCAGCAGGCAGGGACTTAATTCACCCCTCCACTTT. Its translation: CASRQGLNSPLHF. Complete variable domain (other parts from reference TRBV2 and TRBJ1-6): EPEVTQTPSHQVTQMGQEVILRCVPISNHLYFYWYRQILGQKVEFLVSFYNNEISEKSEIFDDQFSVERPDGSNFTLKIRSTKLEDSAMYFCASRQGLNSPLHFGNGTRLTVT.

This clone came up once. The chain couples TRBV14 to TRBJ1-2; D call uncertain. CDR1 and CDR2 (germline): SGHDN, FVKESK. V lost 1 base and J lost 4, with 10 bases in between. This CDR3 has 14 residues. Here the CDR3 DNA reads TGTGCCAGCAGCCAAGGGACCGCAATCTATGGCTACACCTTC. It yields the protein CASSQGTAIYGYTF.

The chain links TRBV24-1 to TRBJ1-5; D unclear. This CDR3 is built from 12 residues. V lost 6 bases and J 5 bases, leaving 7 bases between the germline ends. Per the germline V gene, CDR1 is KGHDR and CDR2 is SFDVKD. This CDR3 reads CATSTGDQPQHF. For the CDR3, the DNA is TGTGCCACCAGTACCGGGGATCAGCCCCAGCATTTT.

The chain combines TRBV7-9 with TRBJ1-6; no clear D gene. The germline CDR1 and CDR2 sequences are SEHNR and FQNEAQ (reference sequence). The CDR3 consists of 15 residues. Trimming took 1 base from V and 10 from J, leaving 14 bases between them. The CDR3, as DNA: TGTGCCAGCAGCTTAGAGTCCGGCCCGCACTCACCCCTCCACTTT. Its protein product is CASSLESGPHSPLHF.

The CDR3 is CASSLTGVNGYTF. The CDR3 DNA reads TGTGCCAGCAGCTTAACAGGAGTGAATGGCTACACCTTC. This chain links TRBV5-4 with TRBJ1-2, with D perhaps matching TRBD1 (5 bases). This CDR3 comprises 13 residues. V was clipped by 2 bases and J by 6 bases, with 11 bases between them. Germline V gives CDR1 SGHNT, CDR2 YYREEE (reference sequence).

V usage is TRBV27 and J usage is TRBJ1-2; the D is unclear. The length of the CDR3 is 13 residues. Germline V lookup: CDR1 MNHEY, CDR2 SMNVEV (reference sequence). The ends were cut back, 6 bases at V and 5 bases at J, with 13 bases in the middle. CDR3 amino acids: CASSPRPSYGYTF. CDR3 coding DNA: TGTGCCAGCAGCCCCCGGCCCAGTTATGGCTACACCTTC.

The chain recombines TRBV27 with TRBJ2-5; 8 bases align to TRBD1. With V trimmed by 2 bases and J by 5 bases, 4 bases remained unmatched. Germline CDR1 and CDR2: MNHEY and SMNVEV (reference sequence). The CDR3 runs to 14 residues. CDR3: CASSLQGAGETQYF. In nucleotides, the CDR3 is TGTGCCAGCAGTTTACAGGGGGCCGGGGAGACCCAGTACTTC.

The chain recombines TRBV19 with TRBJ2-2; TRBD2 aligns across 8 bases. Looked up from germline, CDR1 is LNHDA and CDR2 is SQIVND (reference sequence). The length of the CDR3 is 16 residues. With V trimmed by 5 bases and J by 4 bases, 9 bases remained unmatched. DNA for the CDR3: TGTGCCAGTAGTCAACCCCCGGGGGGGCTCACCGGGGAGCTGTTTTTT. This translates into CASSQPPGGLTGELFF.

The CDR3 region is CASRDYGYTF. The CDR3 nucleotides are TGTGCCTCCAGGGACTATGGCTACACCTTC. The chain is built from TRBV19 and TRBJ1-2, with D possibly matching TRBD1 (5 bases). The CDR3 totals 10 residues. The germline CDR1 and CDR2 sequences are LNHDA and SQIVND (reference sequence). The V end was cut by 11 bases, the J end by 3 bases, with 7 bases between.

This rearrangement joins TRBV7-3 to TRBJ2-7, with a tentative D call TRBD1 (5 bases). The CDR3 is 14 amino acids. Looked up from germline, CDR1 is SGHTA and CDR2 is FQGTGA. Trimming stripped 1 base from V and 2 bases from J, with 9 bases between. CDR3 nucleotide sequence: TGTGCCAGCAGCTTAAATCCAGGGACCTACGAGCAGTACTTC. Translation gives CASSLNPGTYEQYF.